This is a list of T cell receptor beta chains from one sample in a study of metastatic and nonmetastatic thyroid tumors. TCRdb re-analyzed the PCR reads through MiXCR. The sample records about 20,000 clones, approximately 16% being singletons. The sample was tumor tissue. All receptors derive from a female donor with papillary thyroid cancer or a benign thyroid nodule (not recorded which). Some clones in this sample may be carry-over from other donors' samples. Each CDR3 is given with its conserved first and last residue. Each record gives: D gene, clone size, V gene, J gene, CDR3 DNA, CDR3 protein. The D gene is left open where the match is weak. Clone size, where shown, is once, few, many, or a class for clones that have expanded.

-	-	TRBV4-2	TRBJ2-5	TGTGCCAGCAGCCAAGAAGCAGCTGGAAGCCATTACTTC	CASSQEAAGSHYF
TRBD2	many	TRBV20-1	TRBJ2-4	TGCAGTGCCTCTAGCGGGGGGGCACTAGCCAAAAACATTCAGTACTTC	CSASSGGALAKNIQYF
TRBD1	-	TRBV7-9	TRBJ2-7	TGTGCCAGCAGCGGCGGGACAGGGGGCCTCTACGAGAAGTACTTC	CASSGGTGGLYEKYF
TRBD1	many	TRBV30	TRBJ2-2	TGTGCCTGGAAAGGGACAGGGGCCCTTACCGGGGAGCTGTTTTTT	CAWKGTGALTGELFF
-	many	TRBV20-1	TRBJ1-1	TGCAGTGCCAGGATGGGGGTTCTGAACACTGAAGCTTTCTTT	CSARMGVLNTEAFF
-	many	TRBV12-3/TRBV12-4	TRBJ2-5	TGTGCCAGCAGTTTTTCTTTCCTAGGGGAGACCCAGTACTTC	CASSFSFLGETQYF
-	many	TRBV11-1	TRBJ2-3	TGTGCCAGCAGCTTATCAGCGGGCAACACAGATACGCAGTATTTT	CASSLSAGNTDTQYF
TRBD1	-	TRBV29-1	TRBJ1-2	TGCAGCGCCGACCTGGGACAGACCTTATATGGCTACACCTTC	CSADLGQTLYGYTF
TRBD1	many	TRBV28	TRBJ2-1	TGTGCCAGCACCGAGACCGGGACAGCCTACAATGAGCAGTTCTTC	CASTETGTAYNEQFF
TRBD2	many	TRBV24-1	TRBJ2-3	TGTGCCACCAGTGATTCAACCGGACTAGCCGTGGCCGATACGCAGTATTTT	CATSDSTGLAVADTQYF
-	many	TRBV20-1	TRBJ1-2	TGCAGTGCTAGAGGTTGGGGGGGAGCTAACTATGGCTACACCTTC	CSARGWGGANYGYTF